Included here is one T cell receptor (beta chain) sequence, with context. The germline V gene has CDR1 SNHLY and CDR2 FYNNEI. CDR3 size: 13 residues. Trimming shortened V by 6 bases and J by 4 bases, and 10 bases separated the two germline ends. Libraries were prepared by immunoSEQ multiplex PCR; TCRdb keeps only in-frame clonotypes and omits some of them. Counted here are 200,000 to 250,000 clones, roughly 80% occurring once; the ten biggest clones make up roughly 21%. This entry comes from a study of blood T cell repertoires in COVID-19. About the research overall: Sources were T cells, B-cell-depleted T cells, or PBMCs; the material itself was cDNA or gDNA.

The receptor was isolated from a man aged 30 to 39 with active or convalescent COVID-19. Source material: peripheral blood. The chain is built from TRBV2 and TRBJ1-5; D unresolved. The DNA of the CDR3 is TGTGCCAGCAGGCAACAAGAAAATCAGCCCCAGCATTTT. This translates into CASRQQENQPQHF.